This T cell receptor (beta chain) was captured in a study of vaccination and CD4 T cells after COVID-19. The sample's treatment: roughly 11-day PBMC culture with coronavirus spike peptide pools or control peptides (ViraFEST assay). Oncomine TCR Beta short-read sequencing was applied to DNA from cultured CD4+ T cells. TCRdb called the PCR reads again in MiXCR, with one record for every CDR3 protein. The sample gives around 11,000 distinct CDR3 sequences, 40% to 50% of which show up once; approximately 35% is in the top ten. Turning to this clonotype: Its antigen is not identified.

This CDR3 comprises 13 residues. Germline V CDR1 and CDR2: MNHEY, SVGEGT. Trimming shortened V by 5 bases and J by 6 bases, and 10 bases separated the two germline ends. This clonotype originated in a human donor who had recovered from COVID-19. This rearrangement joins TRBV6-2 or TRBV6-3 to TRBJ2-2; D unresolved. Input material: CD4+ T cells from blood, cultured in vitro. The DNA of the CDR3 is TGTGCCAGCAGTACCGGTGCGTCCGGGGAGCTGTTTTTT. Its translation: CASSTGASGELFF.